This T cell receptor beta chain was sequenced during a study of T cell changes during pregnancy in multiple sclerosis. Germline V gene data show CDR1 as LGHNA and CDR2 as YSLEER. CDR3 length equals 15 residues. V lost 1 base to trimming and J lost 7 bases, with 16 bases between them. The method was immunoSEQ multiplex PCR; TCRdb's version includes in-frame clones alone and lacks a portion of them. The table lists about 100,000 clones, 80% to 95% of them singletons. This clonotype originated in a female donor with multiple sclerosis, enrolled in a pregnancy study. The V call is TRBV4-3, the J call TRBJ1-2; no definite D call. This specimen consisted of peripheral blood, obtained in the second trimester of pregnancy. This CDR3 reads CASSQALRSGGGYTF. The DNA for the CDR3 is TGCGCCAGCAGCCAAGCCCTGCGGTCCGGCGGTGGCTACACCTTC.